The next 21 T cell receptor beta chains were all read from a single sample in a study of molecular identifiers for immune sequencing clone quantification. One entry per CDR3 protein results from TCRdb running MiXCR on the PCR reads. The table lists 15,000 to 20,000 distinct CDR3 sequences, about a fifth of them singletons. What was sequenced was naive CD8+ T cells from blood, with Jurkat cell RNA spiked in. Specified subset: FACS-sorted CD8+CD4-CCR7+CD45RA+ naive T cells. Every receptor here comes from a human donor in good health. Some libraries in this study had Jurkat cell RNA spiked in.

The rearrangement links TRBV7-9 to TRBJ1-5; D unclear. V lost 1 base, J lost 2 bases, and 12 bases lay in between. Germline-derived CDR1 and CDR2 are SEHNR and FQNEAQ (reference sequence). CDR3 length: 16 residues. The DNA for the CDR3 is TGTGCCAGCAGCTTAGTGGGATCGGGAGGCAATCAGCCCCAGCATTTT. Translation: CASSLVGSGGNQPQHF. Variable domain in full (rest from reference TRBV7-9 and TRBJ1-5): DTGVSQNPRHKITKRGQNVTFRCDPISEHNRLYWYRQTLGQGPEFLTYFQNEAQLEKSRLLSDRFSAERPKGSFSTLEIQRTEQGDSAMYLCASSLVGSGGNQPQHFGDGTRLSIL.

On this clonotype itself: The missing conserved phenylalanine or tryptophan at the end of this CDR3 makes a read error likely. This rearrangement joins TRBV2 to TRBJ2-3; 7 nucleotides agree with TRBD2. CDR1 SNHLY and CDR2 FYNNEI come from the germline V gene. J gave up 0 bases and V 4 bases, and 7 bases lay outside the gene matches. CDR3 size: 16 residues. CDR3 loop: CASSGLAEISTDTQYL. CDR3 DNA sequence: TGTGCCAGCAGTGGGCTAGCGGAAATTAGCACAGATACGCAGTATCTT.

The table lists this clonotype with a few counts. The chain combines TRBV28 with TRBJ2-7, with D unresolved. V lost 5 bases to trimming and J lost 3 bases, with 14 bases between them. Looked up from germline, CDR1 is MDHEN and CDR2 is SYDVKM. The CDR3 has 14 residues. Written as DNA, the CDR3 is TGTGCCAGCAGTCCCTCCGGGTACCTCTACGAGCAGTACTTC. This translates into CASSPSGYLYEQYF. The variable domain in full, with the rest retrieved from reference TRBV28 and TRBJ2-7, is DVKVTQSSRYLVKRTGEKVFLECVQDMDHENMFWYRQDPGLGLRLIYFSYDVKMKEKGDIPEGYSVSREKKERFSLILESASTNQTSMYLCASSPSGYLYEQYFGPGTRLTVT.

This clonotype was counted between two and nine times. The V gene is TRBV29-1, the J gene TRBJ2-5; D may be TRBD1 (5 bases). The germline V gene has CDR1 SQVTM and CDR2 ANQGSEA. Trimming stripped 1 base from V and 2 bases from J, with 11 bases between. The CDR3 runs 14 residues. The CDR3 here is CSVEGQTVQETQYF. In nucleotides, the CDR3 is TGCAGCGTTGAAGGCCAGACAGTTCAAGAGACCCAGTACTTC.

The chain combines TRBV28 with TRBJ2-7, with unresolved D. Trimming left V 3 bases short and J 0 bases short, with 18 bases between. The CDR3 runs 17 residues. Germline-derived CDR1 and CDR2 are MDHEN and SYDVKM. The DNA for the CDR3 is TGTGCCAGCAGTTTCCACCCGGTGGCACCGACCTCCTACGAGCAGTACTTC. It encodes CASSFHPVAPTSYEQYF.

In the case of this clonotype: Given a much more abundant clone one base away, this may be a read error. The rearrangement links TRBV12-3 or TRBV12-4 to TRBJ2-7; the D gene is possibly TRBD1 (5 bases). CDR3 length equals 14 residues. The CDR3 DNA reads as TGTGCCAGCGGTTTAGGGGATCTCTCCTACGAGCAGTACTTC. Residues: CASGLGDLSYEQYF.

Regarding this clonotype: This may be a read error: a much more frequent sequence differs by one nucleotide. The J gene is TRBJ2-2, the V gene TRBV2; D call uncertain. The CDR3 runs 13 residues. CDR1 is SNHLY, CDR2 FYNNEI, per germline. CDR3 in DNA: TGTGCCAGCGGTGATGGAGTAACCGGGGAGCTGTTTTTT. The encoded protein is CASGDGVTGELFF.

The gene calls are TRBV4-2 and TRBJ2-5; D remains ambiguous. Trimming removed 3 bases at V and 4 bases at J, with 15 bases between. The CDR3 length is 15 residues. Germline lookup yields CDR1 LGHNA and CDR2 YNFKEQ. The CDR3 is CASSQWDQSGETQYF. The CDR3 DNA is TGTGCCAGCAGCCAGTGGGATCAGTCGGGAGAGACCCAGTACTTC.

The rearrangement joins TRBV29-1 to TRBJ1-1; D is perhaps TRBD1 (5 bases). The germline CDR1 and CDR2 sequences are SQVTM and ANQGSEA. The CDR3 sequence is 12 residues long. The V gene lost 6 bases and the J gene lost 2 bases, with 10 bases spanning the gap. CDR3 bases: TGCAGCGTGACGACAGTAAACACTGAAGCTTTCTTT. Amino acid sequence: CSVTTVNTEAFF.

This clonotype was seen repeatedly, ten times or more. The genes are TRBV6-2 or TRBV6-3 and TRBJ1-4; a possible D gene is TRBD1 (5 bases). Per the germline V gene, CDR1 is MNHEY and CDR2 is SVGEGT. The CDR3 contains 14 residues. Deletions cut 4 bases from V and 3 bases from J, with 9 bases between. The CDR3 loop reads CASSSTAPNEKLFF. CDR3 DNA sequence: TGTGCCAGCAGTTCGACAGCGCCTAATGAAAAACTGTTTTTT.

This clonotype was seen many times. The chain links TRBV19 to TRBJ2-5; D is perhaps TRBD1 (6 bases). Trimming pared 3 bases from V and 7 bases from J, leaving 12 bases between. The germline CDR1 and CDR2 sequences are LNHDA and SQIVND (reference sequence). The CDR3 extends over 13 amino acids. The CDR3 DNA sequence: TGTGCCAGTAGTATCGGACAGCGCGGGACCCAGTACTTC. Its protein product is CASSIGQRGTQYF. Supplemented by reference TRBV19 and TRBJ2-5, the full variable domain reads DGGITQSPKYLFRKEGQNVTLSCEQNLNHDAMYWYRQDPGQGLRLIYYSQIVNDFQKGDIAEGYSVSREKKESFPLTVTSAQKNPTAFYLCASSIGQRGTQYFGPGTRLLVL.

This clonotype was seen only a few times. The gene calls are TRBV6-6 and TRBJ1-2, with no clear D. This CDR3 region has 13 residues. The V gene lost 2 bases and the J gene lost 1 base, with 5 bases spanning the gap. Germline V gives CDR1 MNHNY, CDR2 SVGAGI (reference sequence). The CDR3 loop reads CASSYLDNYGYTF. CDR3 DNA sequence: TGTGCCAGCAGTTACCTGGATAACTATGGCTACACCTTC.

This clonotype has more than one count but fewer than ten. This sequence joins TRBV7-8 and TRBJ2-7, with D tentatively TRBD1 (6 bases). This CDR3 is built from 15 residues. V was pared by 1 base and J by 4 bases, with 14 bases between. Per the germline V gene, CDR1 is SGHVS and CDR2 is FQNEAQ. CDR3 DNA: TGTGCCAGCAGCTTAGGCCCCGGGACAACTTACGAGCAGTACTTC. It translates to CASSLGPGTTYEQYF.

The sample holds a few counts of this clonotype. DNA of the CDR3: TGCAGTGCTAGAGTAAGGGCCGGGGAGCTGTTTTTT. This sequence encodes CSARVRAGELFF. The rearrangement uses TRBV20-1 and TRBJ2-2; no reliable D call. This CDR3 region has 12 residues. The V and J ends lost 1 base and 6 bases respectively, with 6 bases between them. In germline, CDR1 is DFQATT, CDR2 SNEGSKA (reference sequence).

This clonotype was seen many times. J is TRBJ2-7 and V is TRBV28; 7 bases agree with TRBD1. V lost 2 bases and J lost 3; bases outside the gene matches: 13. From germline, CDR1 is MDHEN and CDR2 SYDVKM. This CDR3 comprises 17 residues. The CDR3 DNA reads TGTGCCAGCAGTTTAAGGAGAAACAGGGGAAGCCACTACGAGCAGTACTTC. It yields the protein CASSLRRNRGSHYEQYF.

This clonotype was recorded at least ten times. This chain uses TRBV2 with TRBJ2-4, with D perhaps matching TRBD1 or TRBD2 (5 bases each). Trimming cost V 8 bases and J 4 bases, with 9 bases left between them. This CDR3 has 12 amino acids. Germline values: CDR1 SNHLY, CDR2 FYNNEI. CDR3 loop: CASSGAKNIQYF. The CDR3 DNA follows: TGTGCCAGCTCCGGGGCGAAAAACATTCAGTACTTC.

To note about this clonotype: This may arise from a read error, as a much more abundant clone is one base away. The genes are TRBV7-9 and TRBJ2-1, with 13 nucleotides matching TRBD2. Germline CDR1 and CDR2: SEHNR and FQNEAQ (reference sequence). V shed 4 bases and J 3 bases; nucleotides not matched to a gene: 6. The CDR3 consists of 17 residues. CDR3 protein: CASSSRTSGGYYNEQFF. The CDR3 bases are TGTGCCAGCAGCTCTCGGACTAGCGGGGGTTACTACAATGAGCAGTTCTTC. The full variable domain, its missing parts supplied by reference TRBV7-9 and TRBJ2-1, is DTGVSQNPRHKITKRGQNVTFRCDPISEHNRLYWYRQTLGQGPEFLTYFQNEAQLEKSRLLSDRFSAERPKGSFSTLEIQRTEQGDSAMYLCASSSRTSGGYYNEQFFGPGTRLTVL.

This clonotype is categorized as medium-sized (0.01 to 0.1%). J is TRBJ2-7 and V is TRBV6-2 or TRBV6-3; tentative D call: TRBD1 (5 bases). The CDR3 covers 17 residues. The V gene lost 2 bases and the J gene lost 2 bases, with 19 bases spanning the gap. Germline loops: CDR1 MNHEY, CDR2 SVGEGT. The CDR3 nucleotides are TGTGCCAGCAGTTACGTTACTGCCCGGGTCAGGGCCTACGAGCAGTACTTC. It translates to CASSYVTARVRAYEQYF.

This clonotype is deemed medium-sized. The DNA for the CDR3 is TGTGCCAGCAGCCAAGGACAGTACCCAACCTACGAGCAGTACTTC. It translates to CASSQGQYPTYEQYF. This chain connects TRBV6-2 or TRBV6-3 to TRBJ2-7; perhaps TRBD1 as D (6 bases). The CDR3 contains 15 residues. V shed 6 bases and J shed 2 bases, with 17 bases lying between them. The germline V gene has CDR1 MNHEY and CDR2 SVGEGT.

This chain uses TRBV19 with TRBJ2-1, with TRBD2 identical over 7 bases. Per germline, CDR1 LNHDA and CDR2 SQIVND (reference sequence). The CDR3 extends over 15 amino acids. V dropped 1 base and J dropped 7; count of bases not matched to a gene: 7. CDR3 bases: TGTGCCAGTAGTATAGCGGTCGGGGGGTGGAATGAGCAGTTCTTC. The encoded protein is CASSIAVGGWNEQFF.

This clonotype is labeled large. This chain uses TRBV4-1 with TRBJ2-3, with TRBD2 matching over 9 bases. Unmatched junction bases numbered 5, after V lost 3 bases and J lost 4 bases. CDR1 and CDR2 (germline): MGHRA, YSYEKL. CDR3 length equals 15 residues. The CDR3 region is CASSQREGAADTQYF. The CDR3 region has the DNA TGCGCCAGCAGCCAGCGGGAGGGTGCAGCAGATACGCAGTATTTT.